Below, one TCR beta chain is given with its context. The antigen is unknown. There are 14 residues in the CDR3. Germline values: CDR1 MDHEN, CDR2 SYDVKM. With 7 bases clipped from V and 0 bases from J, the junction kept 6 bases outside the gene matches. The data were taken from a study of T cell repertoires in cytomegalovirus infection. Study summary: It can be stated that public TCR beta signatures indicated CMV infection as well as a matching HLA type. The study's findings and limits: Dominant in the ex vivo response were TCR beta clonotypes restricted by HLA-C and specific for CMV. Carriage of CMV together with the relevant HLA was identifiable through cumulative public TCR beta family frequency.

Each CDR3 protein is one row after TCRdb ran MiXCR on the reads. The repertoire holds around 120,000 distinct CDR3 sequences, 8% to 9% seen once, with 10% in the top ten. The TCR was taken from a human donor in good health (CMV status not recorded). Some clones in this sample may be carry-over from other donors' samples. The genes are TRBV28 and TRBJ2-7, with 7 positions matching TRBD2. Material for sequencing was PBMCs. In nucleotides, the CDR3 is TGTGCCAGCATCGGGACTATCCGCTCCTACGAGCAGTACTTC. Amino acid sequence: CASIGTIRSYEQYF.